These T cell receptor beta chains were read from a single sample in a study of post-analysis software for immune sequencing data. TCRdb re-analysed the PCR reads in MiXCR, keeping a single row per CDR3 protein. Among approximately 770,000 distinct CDR3 sequences listed, around 45% were seen once. The sequenced sample was blood. The origin of the receptors is a girl under 18 with multiple sclerosis. Each CDR3 is given with its conserved first and last residue. A D gene is named only where the DNA matches it firmly. Clone size is stated in some rows and not others, as once, few, many or a class when expanded.

>TRBJ2-1|TRBD2|few|TRBV29-1
CSVGTGGTYNEQFF
TGCAGCGTTGGTACGGGAGGGACTTACAATGAGCAGTTCTTC
>TRBJ2-3|-|-|TRBV7-9
CASSLALGTRDTQYF
TGTGCCAGCAGCTTGGCCCTTGGTACAAGGGATACGCAGTATTTT
>TRBJ1-5|TRBD1|few|TRBV7-2
CASSAARTGGQPQHF
TGTGCCAGCAGCGCCGCACGGACAGGGGGTCAGCCCCAGCATTTT
>TRBJ1-2|-|-|TRBV24-1
CATSGRGGYTF
TGTGCCACCAGTGGGCGTGGAGGCTACACCTTC
>TRBJ2-7|TRBD1|-|TRBV20-1
CSARGDRGQGYEQYF
TGCAGTGCTAGGGGGGACAGGGGGCAGGGCTACGAGCAGTACTTC
>TRBJ2-5|-|-|TRBV12-3/TRBV12-4
CASSPELAQETQYF
TGTGCCAGCAGTCCCGAACTAGCACAAGAGACCCAGTACTTC
>TRBJ2-1|-|few|TRBV3-1
CASSQDGLANNEQFF
TGTGCCAGCAGCCAAGATGGCCTGGCCAACAATGAGCAGTTCTTC
>TRBJ2-6|TRBD1|once|TRBV27
CASSPLDRALGANVLTF
TGTGCCAGCAGTCCGCTGGACAGGGCTCTGGGGGCCAACGTCCTGACTTTC
>TRBJ2-3|-|-|TRBV12-3/TRBV12-4
CASSLARAGVQYTDTQYF
TGTGCCAGCAGTTTAGCGCGGGCAGGGGTCCAGTACACAGATACGCAGTATTTT
>TRBJ2-1|TRBD2|-|TRBV5-1
CASSPTSSGSYNEQFF
TGCGCCAGCAGCCCGACGTCCAGCGGGAGTTACAATGAGCAGTTCTTC
>TRBJ2-7|TRBD1|few|TRBV20-1
CSARTLRDSSYEQYF
TGCAGTGCCAGAACACTTCGGGACAGCTCCTACGAGCAGTACTTC
>TRBJ2-3|TRBD2|few|TRBV20-1
CSAQPGTSGADTQYF
TGCAGTGCCCAGCCCGGGACTAGCGGAGCAGATACGCAGTATTTT
>TRBJ2-7|TRBD1|-|TRBV18
CASSPPGQDPYEQYF
TGTGCCAGCTCACCACCGGGACAGGATCCTTACGAGCAGTACTTC
>TRBJ2-1|TRBD2|-|TRBV24-1
CATSDPGLESYNEQFF
TGTGCCACCAGTGACCCCGGACTAGAAAGCTACAATGAGCAGTTCTTC
>TRBJ2-5|TRBD2|-|TRBV7-7
CAGSLGTSEQETQYF
TGTGCTGGCAGCTTGGGGACTAGCGAACAAGAGACCCAGTACTTC
>TRBJ2-1|TRBD1|-|TRBV5-1
CASGPGQGGDEQFF
TGCGCCAGCGGACCGGGACAGGGGGGGGATGAGCAGTTCTTC
>TRBJ2-3|TRBD1|-|TRBV7-3
CASSSRGGQGDTQYF
TGTGCCAGCAGCTCAAGGGGGGGACAGGGGGATACGCAGTATTTT
>TRBJ1-1|-|few|TRBV6-6
CASSRDGQNTEAFF
TGTGCCAGCAGTCGGGACGGTCAGAACACTGAAGCTTTCTTT
>TRBJ2-4|-|few|TRBV3-1
CASSPRGGAKNIQYF
TGTGCCAGCAGCCCTCGAGGGGGGGCTAAAAACATTCAGTACTTC
>TRBJ2-1|-|-|TRBV20-1
CSAPRVGNEQFF
TGCAGTGCCCCTCGGGTGGGGAATGAGCAGTTCTTC
>TRBJ2-1|TRBD2|-|TRBV7-2
CASSLAGGGPGNEQFF
TGTGCCAGCAGCTTAGCCGGGGGAGGGCCTGGGAATGAGCAGTTCTTC
>TRBJ2-6|-|-|TRBV6-5
CASSPGGGANVLTF
TGTGCCAGCAGTCCTGGGGGTGGGGCCAACGTCCTGACTTTC
>TRBJ2-3|TRBD2|-|TRBV27
CASRSGLAGYTQYF
TGTGCCAGCAGATCCGGACTAGCGGGGTATACGCAGTATTTT